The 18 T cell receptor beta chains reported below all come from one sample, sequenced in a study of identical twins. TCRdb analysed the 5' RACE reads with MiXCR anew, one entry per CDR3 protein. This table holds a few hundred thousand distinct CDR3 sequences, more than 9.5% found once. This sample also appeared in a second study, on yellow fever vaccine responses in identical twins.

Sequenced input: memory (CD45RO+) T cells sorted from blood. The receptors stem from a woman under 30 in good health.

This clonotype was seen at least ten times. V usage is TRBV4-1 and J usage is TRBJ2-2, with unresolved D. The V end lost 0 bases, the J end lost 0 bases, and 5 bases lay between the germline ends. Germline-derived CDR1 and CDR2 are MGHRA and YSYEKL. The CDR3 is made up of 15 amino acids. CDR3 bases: TGCGCCAGCAGCCAAGAGACTCCGAACACCGGGGAGCTGTTTTTT. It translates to CASSQETPNTGELFF.

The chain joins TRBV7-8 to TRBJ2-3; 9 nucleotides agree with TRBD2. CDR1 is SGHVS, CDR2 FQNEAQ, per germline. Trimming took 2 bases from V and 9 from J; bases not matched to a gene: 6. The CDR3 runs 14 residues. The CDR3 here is CASSLSLAGPTQYF. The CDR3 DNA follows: TGTGCCAGCAGCTTAAGCCTAGCGGGACCGACGCAGTATTTT.

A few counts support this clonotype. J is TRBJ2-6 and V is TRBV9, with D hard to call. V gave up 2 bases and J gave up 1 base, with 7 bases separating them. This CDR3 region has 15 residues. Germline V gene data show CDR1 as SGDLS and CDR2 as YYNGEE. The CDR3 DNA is TGTGCCAGCAGCGTTTCAGATTCTGGGGCCAACGTCCTGACTTTC. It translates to CASSVSDSGANVLTF.

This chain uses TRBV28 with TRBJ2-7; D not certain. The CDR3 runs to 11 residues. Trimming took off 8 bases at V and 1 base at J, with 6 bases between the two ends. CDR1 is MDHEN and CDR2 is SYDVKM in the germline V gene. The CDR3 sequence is CASLGSYEQYF. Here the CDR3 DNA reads TGTGCCAGCCTTGGGTCCTACGAGCAGTACTTC. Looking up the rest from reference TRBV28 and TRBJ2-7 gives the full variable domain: DVKVTQSSRYLVKRTGEKVFLECVQDMDHENMFWYRQDPGLGLRLIYFSYDVKMKEKGDIPEGYSVSREKKERFSLILESASTNQTSMYLCASLGSYEQYFGPGTRLTVT.

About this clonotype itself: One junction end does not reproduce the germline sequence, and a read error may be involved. The CDR3: CVSSPGLARETQYF. In DNA form, the CDR3 reads TGTGTCAGCAGTCCGGGACTAGCGAGGGAGACCCAGTACTTC. This chain connects TRBV28 to TRBJ2-5, with 10 bases aligning to TRBD2. Germline-derived CDR1 and CDR2 are MDHEN and SYDVKM. The CDR3 totals 14 residues.

The CDR3 is CSASGTSSYNEQFF. In nucleotides, the CDR3 is TGCAGTGCTAGCGGGACGAGCTCCTACAATGAGCAGTTCTTC. The chain links TRBV20-1 to TRBJ2-1, with D tentatively TRBD1 or TRBD2 (5 bases each). Germline V gene lookup returns CDR1 DFQATT and CDR2 SNEGSKA (reference sequence). The CDR3 is made up of 14 amino acids. The V end lost 3 bases, the J end lost 0 bases, and 9 bases lay between the germline ends.

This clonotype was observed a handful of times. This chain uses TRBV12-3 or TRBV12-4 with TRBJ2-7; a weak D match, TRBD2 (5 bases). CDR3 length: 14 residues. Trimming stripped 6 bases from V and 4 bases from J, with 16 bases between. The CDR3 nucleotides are TGTGCCAGCAGCCCAAGTCAGCGGAGTTACGAGCAGTACTTC. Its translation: CASSPSQRSYEQYF.

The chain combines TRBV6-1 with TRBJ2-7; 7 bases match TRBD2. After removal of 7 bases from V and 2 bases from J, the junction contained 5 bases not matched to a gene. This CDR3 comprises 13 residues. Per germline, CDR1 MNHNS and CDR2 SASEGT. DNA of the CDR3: TGTGCCAGCACTGGGGGGGGGGCCTACGAGCAGTACTTC. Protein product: CASTGGGAYEQYF.

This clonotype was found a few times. CDR3 sequence reads: CASSRRQGVIVQETQYF. The CDR3 DNA reads TGTGCCAGCAGTCGGCGGCAGGGGGTTATTGTTCAGGAGACCCAGTACTTC. The rearrangement uses TRBV6-1 and TRBJ2-5, with 7 bases aligning to TRBD1. The CDR3 is 17 residues long. J gave up 5 bases and V 5 bases, and 17 bases lay outside the gene matches. Germline assignment: CDR1 MNHNS and CDR2 SASEGT.

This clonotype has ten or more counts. CDR3 nucleotide sequence: TGCAGCGCCCGGGGCAGGGGAGAGACCCAGTACTTC. Translation gives CSARGRGETQYF. This chain uses TRBV29-1 with TRBJ2-5, with a tentative D call TRBD1 (6 bases). This CDR3 is built from 12 residues. Germline V gene data show CDR1 as SQVTM and CDR2 as ANQGSEA. Trimming took off 7 bases at V and 4 bases at J, with 13 bases between the two ends.

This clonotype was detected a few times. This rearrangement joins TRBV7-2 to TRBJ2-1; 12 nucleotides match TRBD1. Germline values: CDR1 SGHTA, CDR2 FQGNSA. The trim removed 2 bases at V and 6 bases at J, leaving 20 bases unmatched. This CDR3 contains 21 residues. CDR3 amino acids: CASSLRPIQGTGGRNSNEQFF. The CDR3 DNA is TGTGCCAGCAGCTTACGCCCCATTCAAGGGACAGGGGGCCGAAACTCCAATGAGCAGTTCTTC.

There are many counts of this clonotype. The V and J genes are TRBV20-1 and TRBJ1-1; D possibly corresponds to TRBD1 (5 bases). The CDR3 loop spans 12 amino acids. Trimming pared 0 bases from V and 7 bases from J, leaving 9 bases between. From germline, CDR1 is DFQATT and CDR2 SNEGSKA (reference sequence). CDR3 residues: CSAREGGFEAFF. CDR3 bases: TGCAGTGCTAGAGAGGGGGGGTTTGAAGCTTTCTTT.

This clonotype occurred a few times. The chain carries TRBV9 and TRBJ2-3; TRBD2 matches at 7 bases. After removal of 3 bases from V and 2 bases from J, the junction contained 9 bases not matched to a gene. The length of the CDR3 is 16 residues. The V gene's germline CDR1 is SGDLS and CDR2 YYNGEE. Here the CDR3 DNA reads TGTGCCAGCAGCGCCAGAGTCGGGGGGAACACAGATACGCAGTATTTT. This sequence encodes CASSARVGGNTDTQYF. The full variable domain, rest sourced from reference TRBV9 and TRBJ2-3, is DSGVTQTPKHLITATGQRVTLRCSPRSGDLSVYWYQQSLDQGLQFLIQYYNGEERAKGNILERFSAQQFPDLHSELNLSSLELGDSALYFCASSARVGGNTDTQYFGPGTRLTVL.

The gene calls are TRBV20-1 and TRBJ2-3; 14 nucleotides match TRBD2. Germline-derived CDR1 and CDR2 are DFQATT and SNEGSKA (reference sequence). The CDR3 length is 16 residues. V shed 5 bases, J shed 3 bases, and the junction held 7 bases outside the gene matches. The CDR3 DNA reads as TGCAGTGCTCTCCCCGGGACTAGCGGGAGTACAGATACGCAGTATTTT. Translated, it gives CSALPGTSGSTDTQYF.

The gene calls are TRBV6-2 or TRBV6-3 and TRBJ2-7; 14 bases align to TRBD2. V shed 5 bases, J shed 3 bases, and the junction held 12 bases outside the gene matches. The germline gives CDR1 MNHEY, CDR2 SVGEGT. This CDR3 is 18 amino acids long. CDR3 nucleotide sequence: TGTGCCAGCAGTCGCACCGGGACTAGCGGGAGTAAAGTCTACGAGCAGTACTTC. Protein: CASSRTGTSGSKVYEQYF.

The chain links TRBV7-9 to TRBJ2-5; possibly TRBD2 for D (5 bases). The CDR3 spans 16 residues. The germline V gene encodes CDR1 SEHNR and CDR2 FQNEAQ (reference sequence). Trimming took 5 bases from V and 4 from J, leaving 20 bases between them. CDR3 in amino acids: CASSAPRRTGGETQYF. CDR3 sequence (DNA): TGTGCCAGCAGCGCACCGCGGCGGACTGGCGGAGAGACCCAGTACTTC. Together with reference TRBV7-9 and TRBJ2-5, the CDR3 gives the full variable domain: DTGVSQNPRHKITKRGQNVTFRCDPISEHNRLYWYRQTLGQGPEFLTYFQNEAQLEKSRLLSDRFSAERPKGSFSTLEIQRTEQGDSAMYLCASSAPRRTGGETQYFGPGTRLLVL.

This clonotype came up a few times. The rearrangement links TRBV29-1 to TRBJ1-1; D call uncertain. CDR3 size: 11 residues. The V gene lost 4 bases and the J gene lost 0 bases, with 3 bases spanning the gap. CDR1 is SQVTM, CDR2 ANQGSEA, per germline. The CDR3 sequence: CSVVMNTEAFF. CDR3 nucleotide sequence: TGCAGCGTTGTCATGAACACTGAAGCTTTCTTT.

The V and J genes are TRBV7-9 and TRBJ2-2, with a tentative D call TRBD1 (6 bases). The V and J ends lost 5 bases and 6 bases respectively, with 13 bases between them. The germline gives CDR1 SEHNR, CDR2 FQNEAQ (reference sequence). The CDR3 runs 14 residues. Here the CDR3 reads CASSATGYAGELFF. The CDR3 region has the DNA TGTGCCAGCAGCGCAACAGGGTATGCCGGGGAGCTGTTTTTT.